Following are 24 T cell receptor beta chains from one sample sequenced in a study of beta chain features in type 1 diabetes. Isolated RNA was reverse transcribed in full, so expressed TCRB transcripts were sequenced. Libraries were prepared by immunoSEQ multiplex PCR; TCRdb keeps only in-frame clonotypes and omits some of them. Seen here are roughly 150,000 clones, approximately 8% observed once, and the top ten hold roughly 0.46%. Overall study results and limits: TCRB CDR3 length was moderately but significantly reduced in all four CD4+ subsets of Type 1 diabetes patients.

Their recognized antigens are unknown. The material sequenced was central memory CD4+ T cells from blood. The receptors were sampled from a man aged 18 to 35 with type 1 diabetes.

This clone was seen a few times. CDR3 amino acids: CASSPPGQGDTEAFF. Written as DNA, the CDR3 is TGTGCCAGCTCACCCCCGGGACAGGGTGACACTGAAGCTTTCTTT. The chain joins TRBV18 to TRBJ1-1; 9 positions agree with TRBD1. CDR1 and CDR2 from the germline V gene are KGHSH and LQKENI. Germline trimming cut 3 bases from V and 3 bases from J; bases unmatched to any gene: 5. The CDR3 contains 15 residues.

This clone was seen at least ten times. This rearrangement joins TRBV6-6 to TRBJ1-4; D might be TRBD1 (6 bases). CDR1 MNHNY and CDR2 SVGAGI come from the germline V gene (reference sequence). The V gene lost 2 bases and the J gene lost 6 bases, with 10 bases spanning the gap. This CDR3 is built from 14 residues. CDR3 amino acids: CASSYRGSDEKLFF. CDR3 DNA sequence: TGTGCCAGCAGTTACAGGGGGAGCGATGAAAAACTGTTTTTT.

This clone has more than one count but fewer than ten. The V gene is TRBV29-1, the J gene TRBJ1-5; the D gene is possibly TRBD1 (6 bases). From germline, CDR1 is SQVTM and CDR2 ANQGSEA. V lost 6 bases to trimming and J lost 1 base, with 19 bases between them. The length of the CDR3 is 16 residues. CDR3 nucleotides: TGCAGCGTAGTAGAAGCTGGGAGGGGGAGCAATCAGCCCCAGCATTTT. Protein product: CSVVEAGRGSNQPQHF. The full variable domain, rest sourced from reference TRBV29-1 and TRBJ1-5, is SAVISQKPSRDICQRGTSLTIQCQVDSQVTMMFWYRQQPGQSLTLIATANQGSEATYESGFVIDKFPISRPNLTFSTLTVSNMSPEDSSIYLCSVVEAGRGSNQPQHFGDGTRLSIL.

This clone showed up just a few times. This chain links TRBV2 with TRBJ2-1; D is undetermined. Between the trimmed V and J ends, which lost 2 bases and 3 bases, there was a span of 14 bases. The CDR3 covers 16 residues. From germline, CDR1 is SNHLY and CDR2 FYNNEI. The CDR3 nucleotides are TGTGCCAGCAGTGAATTAGCTTCCCCGATCTACAATGAGCAGTTCTTC. It is translated as CASSELASPIYNEQFF.

This clone was recorded a few times. V gene TRBV28 combines with J gene TRBJ1-3, with 9 nucleotides matching TRBD1. The CDR3 is made up of 16 amino acids. CDR1 is MDHEN and CDR2 is SYDVKM in the germline V gene. V trimming: 5 bases; J trimming: 2 bases; junction bases outside the gene matches: 7. The CDR3 region has the DNA TGTGCCAGCAGTATCCTAGGACAGGGGCCTGGAAACACCATATATTTT. Translating gives CASSILGQGPGNTIYF.

This clone was observed a handful of times. The chain is built from TRBV6-6 and TRBJ2-5; no clear D. The CDR3 runs to 12 residues. Germline V CDR1 and CDR2: MNHNY, SVGAGI (reference sequence). Trimming stripped 1 base from V and 4 bases from J, with 4 bases between. CDR3 amino acids: CASSYFRETQYF. The CDR3 nucleotides are TGTGCCAGCAGTTACTTCAGAGAGACCCAGTACTTC.

Comments on this clone: A read error may account for a junction end that differs from germline. This chain uses TRBV30 with TRBJ1-2, with TRBD1 as a possible D gene (6 bases). Germline CDR1 and CDR2: GTSNPN and SVGIG (reference sequence). CDR3 size: 12 residues. CDR3 nucleotide sequence: TGTGCCTGGAGTAGTGACCGGACAGTGATTAACTTC. Its protein product is CAWSSDRTVINF. The whole variable domain, filled in from reference TRBV30 and TRBJ1-2, reads SQTIHQWPATLVQPVGSPLSLECTVEGTSNPNLYWYRQAAGRGLQLLFYSVGIGQISSEVPQNLSASRPQDRQFILSSKKLLLSDSGFYLCAWSSDRTVINFGSGTRLTVV.

This chain links TRBV6-4 with TRBJ1-2; D gene ambiguous. Per germline, CDR1 MRHNA and CDR2 SNTAGT. V lost 0 bases to trimming and J lost 4 bases, with 9 bases between them. The CDR3 runs 14 residues. CDR3 loop: CASSDSINSYGYTF. DNA for the CDR3: TGTGCCAGCAGTGACTCGATCAACAGCTATGGCTACACCTTC.

On this clone: The DNA is omitted, as the CDR3 cannot be located on it reliably, and the CDR3 follows TCRdb's listing. This chain joins TRBV5-6 and TRBJ2-3; the tabulated D call, TRBD1, remains unverified against the DNA. Germline CDR1 SGHDT, CDR2 YYEEEE. The CDR3 spans 12 amino acids, including both terminal residues. The CDR3 protein is CASSWGQGSKYF.

This clone was seen only a few times. The gene calls are TRBV7-2 and TRBJ2-7; 9 nucleotides line up with TRBD1. This CDR3 contains 15 residues. Germline values: CDR1 SGHTA, CDR2 FQGNSA. V lost 5 bases, J lost 1 base, and 6 bases stayed unmatched. CDR3 residues: CASSRTGTGSYEQYF. CDR3 in DNA: TGTGCCAGCAGCCGAACCGGGACAGGGTCCTACGAGCAGTACTTC.

This clone has a handful of counts. This chain joins TRBV21-1 and TRBJ2-7; the table calls TRBD2, which could not be checked here. TRBV21-1 is listed as a pseudogene. The CDR3 has 17 residues. CDR3 in DNA: TGTGCCAGCAGCTCCCGGACTAGCGGGAGTTTGATCGACGAGCAGTACTTC. Amino acid sequence: CASSSRTSGSLIDEQYF.

In this sample, this clone turned up a few times. The sample contains more than one DNA sequence encoding this CDR3. V gene TRBV5-4 combines with J gene TRBJ1-5, with D perhaps matching TRBD1 (5 bases). CDR1 and CDR2 (germline): SGHNT, YYREEE (reference sequence). The CDR3 covers 12 residues. V gave up 3 bases and J gave up 9 bases, with 10 bases separating them. The CDR3 protein is CASSSDGGPQHF. The CDR3 DNA sequence: TGTGCCAGCAGCTCCGACGGGGGGCCCCAGCATTTT.

This clone was detected a few times. V is TRBV5-1 and J is TRBJ2-1, with 14 bases aligning to TRBD2. J was trimmed by 8 bases and V by 3 bases; bases with no gene match: 13. In germline, CDR1 is SGHRS, CDR2 YFSETQ. The CDR3 runs 18 residues. The chain's CDR3 is CASSSLTSGRASVHEQFF. CDR3 nucleotides: TGCGCCAGCAGCTCCCTGACTAGCGGGAGGGCCAGTGTTCATGAGCAGTTCTTC. The full variable domain, with the rest looked up from reference TRBV5-1 and TRBJ2-1, is KAGVTQTPRYLIKTRGQQVTLSCSPISGHRSVSWYQQTPGQGLQFLFEYFSETQRNKGNFPGRFSGRQFSNSRSEMNVSTLELGDSALYLCASSSLTSGRASVHEQFFGPGTRLTVL.

V is TRBV19 and J is TRBJ2-1, with 10 bases aligning to TRBD2. Germline-derived CDR1 and CDR2 are LNHDA and SQIVND (reference sequence). The CDR3 is 15 residues long. The J segment lost 1 base and the V segment lost 7 bases, leaving 4 bases of the junction unmatched. CDR3 in amino acids: CASTELAGSYNEQFF. CDR3 DNA sequence: TGTGCCAGTACCGAACTAGCGGGGTCCTACAATGAGCAGTTCTTC.

This clone was seen a few times. The V and J genes are TRBV28 and TRBJ2-7, with D maybe TRBD1 (7 bases). Germline CDR1 reads MDHEN; CDR2 reads SYDVKM. The CDR3 has 16 residues. V lost 6 bases and J 4 bases, leaving 22 bases between the germline ends. The CDR3 here is CASRRDRLNRGYEQYF. CDR3 nucleotides: TGTGCCAGCAGGCGGGATCGACTAAACAGGGGATACGAGCAGTACTTC.

There are a few counts of this clone. The rearrangement uses TRBV6-1 and TRBJ1-2; no firm D call. Trimming pared 4 bases from V and 4 bases from J, leaving 16 bases between. Germline values: CDR1 MNHNS, CDR2 SASEGT. This CDR3 region has 15 residues. The CDR3 here is CASSVDPGALYGYTF. The CDR3 bases are TGTGCCAGCAGTGTTGATCCGGGAGCTCTCTATGGCTACACCTTC.

The sample holds a few counts of this clone. The rearrangement joins TRBV5-6 to TRBJ2-1, with 8 positions matching TRBD2. This CDR3 region has 13 residues. Germline lookup yields CDR1 SGHDT and CDR2 YYEEEE. V was clipped by 2 bases and J by 9 bases; unmatched bases: 4. CDR3 loop: CASSFARGGEQFF. Written as DNA, the CDR3 is TGTGCCAGCAGCTTCGCCCGGGGGGGTGAGCAGTTCTTC.

This clone was observed a handful of times. CDR3 nucleotides: TGTGCCAGCAGTCACCGTCGAGGGGGCGAGGAGTATGGTGAAGCTTTCTTT. Translation gives CASSHRRGGEEYGEAFF. The rearrangement joins TRBV25-1 to TRBJ1-1, with 7 bases aligning to TRBD1. Trimming cost V 5 bases and J 7 bases; bases outside gene matches: 19. CDR3 length equals 17 residues. Germline V gene data show CDR1 as MGHDK and CDR2 as SYGVNS. The whole variable domain, filled in from reference TRBV25-1 and TRBJ1-1, reads EADIYQTPRYLVIGTGKKITLECSQTMGHDKMYWYQQDPGMELHLIHYSYGVNSTEKGDLSSESTVSRIRTEHFPLTLESARPSHTSQYLCASSHRRGGEEYGEAFFGQGTRLTVV.

There are a few counts of this clone. This chain joins TRBV11-1 and TRBJ2-5; TRBD1 aligns across 7 bases. The CDR3 sequence is 11 residues long. Germline lookup yields CDR1 SGHAT and CDR2 FQDESV (reference sequence). With V trimmed by 8 bases and J by 7 bases, 4 bases remained unmatched. The CDR3 sequence: CASGTGVTQYF. CDR3 in DNA: TGTGCCAGCGGTACAGGGGTGACCCAGTACTTC.

This clone came up a few times. CDR3 nucleotide sequence: TGTGCCAGCAGCCGCGACAGGTTTAAGCAGTACTTC. This encodes CASSRDRFKQYF. The chain uses TRBV7-2 and TRBJ2-7; D possibly corresponds to TRBD1 (6 bases). V lost 5 bases to trimming and J lost 8 bases, with 13 bases between them. CDR3 length equals 12 residues. The V gene's germline CDR1 is SGHTA and CDR2 FQGNSA.

This clone showed up just a few times. The V and J genes are TRBV10-2 and TRBJ2-7; maybe TRBD1 (6 bases). The CDR3 is 13 amino acids. V gave up 6 bases and J gave up 0 bases, with 9 bases separating them. Germline CDR1 reads WSHSY; CDR2 reads SAAADI. CDR3 sequence (DNA): TGCGCCAGCAGCGGGGACAACTCCTACGAGCAGTACTTC. This encodes CASSGDNSYEQYF.

In this sample, this clone is medium-sized. The chain joins TRBV29-1 to TRBJ1-1; D is uncertain. The CDR3 runs to 12 residues. V was trimmed by 2 bases and J by 1 base, leaving 5 bases between them. The germline V gene has CDR1 SQVTM and CDR2 ANQGSEA. CDR3 sequence (DNA): TGCAGCGTTGAACATTCGAACACTGAAGCTTTCTTT. Residues: CSVEHSNTEAFF.

This clone has ten or more counts. The rearrangement joins TRBV7-9 to TRBJ2-3, with 9 bases fitting TRBD2. Trimming took 5 bases from V and 3 from J; bases not matched to a gene: 6. Germline lookup yields CDR1 SEHNR and CDR2 FQNEAQ (reference sequence). This CDR3 has 15 residues. The CDR3 region has the DNA TGTGCCAGCAGCGGCGCGGGAGGGCCGACAGATACGCAGTATTTT. Its protein is CASSGAGGPTDTQYF.

The J gene is TRBJ2-7, the V gene TRBV13, with 7 bases matching TRBD1. The length of the CDR3 is 17 residues. J lost 3 bases, V lost 5 bases, and 16 bases had no gene match. CDR1 and CDR2 (germline): PRHDT, FYEKMQ (reference sequence). The CDR3 protein is CASSLPRQGKLIYEQYF. The CDR3 nucleotides are TGTGCCAGCAGCCTACCACGACAGGGCAAATTAATCTACGAGCAGTACTTC.